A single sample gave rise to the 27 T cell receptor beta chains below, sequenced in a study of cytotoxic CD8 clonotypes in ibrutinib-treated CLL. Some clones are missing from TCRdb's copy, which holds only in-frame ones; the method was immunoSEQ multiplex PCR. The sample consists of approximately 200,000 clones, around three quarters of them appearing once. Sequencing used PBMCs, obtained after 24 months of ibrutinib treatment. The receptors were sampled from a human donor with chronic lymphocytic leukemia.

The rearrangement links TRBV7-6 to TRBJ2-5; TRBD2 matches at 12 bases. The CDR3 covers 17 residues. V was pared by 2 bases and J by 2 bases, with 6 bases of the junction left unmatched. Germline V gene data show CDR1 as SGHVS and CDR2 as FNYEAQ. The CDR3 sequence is CASSLSLAGGGQETQYF. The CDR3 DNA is TGTGCCAGCAGCTTATCACTAGCGGGAGGAGGGCAAGAGACCCAGTACTTC. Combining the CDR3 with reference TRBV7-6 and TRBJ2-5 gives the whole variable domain GAGVSQSPRYKVTKRGQDVALRCDPISGHVSLYWYRQALGQGPEFLTYFNYEAQQDKSGLPNDRFSAERPEGSISTLTIQRTEQRDSAMYRCASSLSLAGGGQETQYFGPGTRLLVL.

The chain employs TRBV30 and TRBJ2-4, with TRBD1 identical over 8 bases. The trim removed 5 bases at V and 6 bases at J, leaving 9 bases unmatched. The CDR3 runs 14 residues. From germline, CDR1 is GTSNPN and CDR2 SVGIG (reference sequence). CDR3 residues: CAWSMGQARNIQYF. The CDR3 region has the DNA TGTGCCTGGTCGATGGGACAGGCTCGAAACATTCAGTACTTC.

The CDR3 DNA follows: TGCGCCAGCAGCCCCCGGGCCCCGTCCCACGAGCAGTACTTC. This translates into CASSPRAPSHEQYF. The gene calls are TRBV4-1 and TRBJ2-7; D unresolved. V lost 4 bases and J lost 5, with 15 bases in between. Looked up from germline, CDR1 is MGHRA and CDR2 is YSYEKL. This CDR3 contains 14 residues.

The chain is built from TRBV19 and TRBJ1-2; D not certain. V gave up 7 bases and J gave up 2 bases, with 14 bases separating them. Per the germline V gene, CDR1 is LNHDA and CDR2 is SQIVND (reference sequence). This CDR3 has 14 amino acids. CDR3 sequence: CASTSVAENYGYTF. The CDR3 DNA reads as TGTGCCAGTACCTCCGTAGCAGAGAACTATGGCTACACCTTC.

The CDR3 sequence is CASSNSRNYEQYF. The CDR3 region has the DNA TGTGCCAGCAGCAACTCCCGGAACTACGAGCAGTACTTC. The chain couples TRBV7-9 to TRBJ2-7, with unresolved D. The germline gives CDR1 SEHNR, CDR2 FQNEAQ (reference sequence). This CDR3 spans 13 amino acids. Trimming removed 5 bases from V and 3 bases from J, with 11 bases in between. The entire variable domain, with the rest obtained from reference TRBV7-9 and TRBJ2-7, is as follows: DTGVSQNPRHKITKRGQNVTFRCDPISEHNRLYWYRQTLGQGPEFLTYFQNEAQLEKSRLLSDRFSAERPKGSFSTLEIQRTEQGDSAMYLCASSNSRNYEQYFGPGTRLTVT.

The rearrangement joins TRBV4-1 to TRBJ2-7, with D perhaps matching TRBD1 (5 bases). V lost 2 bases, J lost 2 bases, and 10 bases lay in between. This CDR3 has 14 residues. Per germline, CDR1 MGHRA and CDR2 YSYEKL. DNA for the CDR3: TGCGCCAGCAGCCAAACAGGTTTCCCCTACGAGCAGTACTTC. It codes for CASSQTGFPYEQYF.

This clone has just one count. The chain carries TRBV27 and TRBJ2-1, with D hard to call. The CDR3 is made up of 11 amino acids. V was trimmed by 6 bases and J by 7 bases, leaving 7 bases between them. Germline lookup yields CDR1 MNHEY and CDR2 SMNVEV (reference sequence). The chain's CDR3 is CASSAANEQFF. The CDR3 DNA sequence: TGTGCCAGCAGCGCGGCTAATGAGCAGTTCTTC.

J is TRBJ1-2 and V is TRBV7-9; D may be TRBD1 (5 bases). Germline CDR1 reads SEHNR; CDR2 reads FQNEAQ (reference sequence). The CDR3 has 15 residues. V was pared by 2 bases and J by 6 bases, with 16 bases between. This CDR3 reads CASSLRREDNHGYTF. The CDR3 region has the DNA TGTGCCAGCAGCTTACGCAGGGAGGACAATCATGGCTACACCTTC.

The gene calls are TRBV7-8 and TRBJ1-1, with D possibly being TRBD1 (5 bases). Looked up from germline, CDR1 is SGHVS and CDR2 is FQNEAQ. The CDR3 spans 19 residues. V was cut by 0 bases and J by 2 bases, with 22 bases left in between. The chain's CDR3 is CASSLAFVWTSQRNTEAFF. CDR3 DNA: TGTGCCAGCAGCTTAGCGTTCGTCTGGACATCACAGAGAAACACTGAAGCTTTCTTT.

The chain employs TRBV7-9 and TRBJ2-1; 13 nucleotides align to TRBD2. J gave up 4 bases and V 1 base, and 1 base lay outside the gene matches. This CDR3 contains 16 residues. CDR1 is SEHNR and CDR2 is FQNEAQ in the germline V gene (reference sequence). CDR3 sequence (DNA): TGTGCCAGCAGCTTAGGGACTAGCGGGGGATACAATGAGCAGTTCTTC. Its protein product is CASSLGTSGGYNEQFF.

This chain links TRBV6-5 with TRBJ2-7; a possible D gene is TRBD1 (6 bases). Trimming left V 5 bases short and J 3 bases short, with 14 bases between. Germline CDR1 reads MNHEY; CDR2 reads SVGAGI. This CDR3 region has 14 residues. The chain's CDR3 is CASSETRTDYEQYF. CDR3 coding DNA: TGTGCCAGCAGTGAAACCAGGACAGACTACGAGCAGTACTTC.

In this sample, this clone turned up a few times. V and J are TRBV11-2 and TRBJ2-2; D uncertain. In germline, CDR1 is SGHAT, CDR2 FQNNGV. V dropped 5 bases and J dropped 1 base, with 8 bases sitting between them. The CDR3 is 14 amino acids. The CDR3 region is CASSQTWNTGELFF. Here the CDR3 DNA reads TGTGCCAGCAGCCAGACGTGGAACACCGGGGAGCTGTTTTTT.

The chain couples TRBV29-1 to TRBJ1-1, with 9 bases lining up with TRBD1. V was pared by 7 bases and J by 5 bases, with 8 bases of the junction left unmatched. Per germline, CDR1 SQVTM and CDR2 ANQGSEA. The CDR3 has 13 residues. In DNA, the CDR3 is TGCAGCGACCGACAGGGGGAAAGGACTGAAGCTTTCTTT. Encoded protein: CSDRQGERTEAFF.

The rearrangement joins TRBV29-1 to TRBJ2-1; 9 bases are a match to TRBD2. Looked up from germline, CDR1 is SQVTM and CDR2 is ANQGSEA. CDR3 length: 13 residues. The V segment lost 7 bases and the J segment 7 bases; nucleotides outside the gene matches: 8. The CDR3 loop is CSGTQGLANEQFF. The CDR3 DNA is TGCAGCGGTACACAGGGACTAGCTAATGAGCAGTTCTTC.

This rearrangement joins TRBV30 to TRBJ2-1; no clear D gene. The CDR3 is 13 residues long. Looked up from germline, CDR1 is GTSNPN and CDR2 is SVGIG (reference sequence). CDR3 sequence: CASSATSYNEQFF. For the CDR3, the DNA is TGTGCGTCAAGCGCAACCTCCTACAATGAGCAGTTCTTC.

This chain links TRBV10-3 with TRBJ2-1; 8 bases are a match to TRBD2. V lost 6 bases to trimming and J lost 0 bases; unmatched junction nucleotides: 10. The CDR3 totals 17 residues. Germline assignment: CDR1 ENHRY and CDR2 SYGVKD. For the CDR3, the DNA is TGTGCCATCAGCGTCCGAGCGGGGGATCTCTCCTACAATGAGCAGTTCTTC. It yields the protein CAISVRAGDLSYNEQFF.

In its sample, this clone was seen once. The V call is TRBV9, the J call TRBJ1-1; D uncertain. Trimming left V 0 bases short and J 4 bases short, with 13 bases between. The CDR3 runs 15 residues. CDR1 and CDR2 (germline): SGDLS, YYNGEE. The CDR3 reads CASSVDPTGSTEAFF. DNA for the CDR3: TGTGCCAGCAGCGTAGATCCGACGGGGAGCACTGAAGCTTTCTTT.

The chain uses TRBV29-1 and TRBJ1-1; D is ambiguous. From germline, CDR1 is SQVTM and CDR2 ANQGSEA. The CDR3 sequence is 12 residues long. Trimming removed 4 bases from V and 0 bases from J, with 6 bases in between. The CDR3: CSVGHLNTEAFF. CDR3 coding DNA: TGCAGCGTTGGACACCTGAACACTGAAGCTTTCTTT.

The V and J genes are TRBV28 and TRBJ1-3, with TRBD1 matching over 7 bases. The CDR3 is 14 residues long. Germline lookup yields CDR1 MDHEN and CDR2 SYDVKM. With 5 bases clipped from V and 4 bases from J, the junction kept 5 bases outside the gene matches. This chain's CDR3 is CASSPQDRGNTIYF. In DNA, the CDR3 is TGTGCCAGCAGTCCGCAGGACAGGGGAAACACCATATATTTT.

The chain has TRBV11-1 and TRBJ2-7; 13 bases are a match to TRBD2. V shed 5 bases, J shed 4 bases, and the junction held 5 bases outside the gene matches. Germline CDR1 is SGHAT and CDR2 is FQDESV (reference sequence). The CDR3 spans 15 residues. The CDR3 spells CASSRLAGGAYEQYF. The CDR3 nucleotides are TGTGCCAGCAGCCGACTAGCGGGAGGAGCGTACGAGCAGTACTTC.

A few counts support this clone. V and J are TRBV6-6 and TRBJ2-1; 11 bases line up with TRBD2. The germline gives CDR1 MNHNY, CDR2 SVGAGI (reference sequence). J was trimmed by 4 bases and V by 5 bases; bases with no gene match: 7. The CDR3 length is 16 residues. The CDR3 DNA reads TGTGCCAGCAGTAAGGAGGGGACTAGCGGTTACAATGAGCAGTTCTTC. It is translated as CASSKEGTSGYNEQFF.

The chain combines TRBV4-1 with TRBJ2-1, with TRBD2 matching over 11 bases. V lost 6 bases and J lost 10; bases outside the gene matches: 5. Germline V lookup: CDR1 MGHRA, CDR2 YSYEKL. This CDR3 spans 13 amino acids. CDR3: CASSPGTSGEQFF. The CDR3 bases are TGCGCCAGCAGTCCCGGGACTAGCGGCGAGCAGTTCTTC.

CDR3 DNA: TGCGCCAGCAGCGCCGGGTTGCACTATGGCTACACCTTC. Its translation is CASSAGLHYGYTF. The rearrangement links TRBV5-1 to TRBJ1-2, with no clear D. Germline V gene sequence: CDR1 SGHRS, CDR2 YFSETQ. V was clipped by 4 bases and J by 3 bases, with 10 bases between them. The CDR3 is 13 amino acids.

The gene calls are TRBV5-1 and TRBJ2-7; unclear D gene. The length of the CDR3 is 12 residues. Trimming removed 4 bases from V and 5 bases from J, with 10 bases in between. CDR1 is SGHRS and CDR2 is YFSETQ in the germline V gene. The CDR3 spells CASSRKDHEQYF. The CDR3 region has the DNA TGCGCCAGCAGCCGAAAGGACCACGAGCAGTACTTC.

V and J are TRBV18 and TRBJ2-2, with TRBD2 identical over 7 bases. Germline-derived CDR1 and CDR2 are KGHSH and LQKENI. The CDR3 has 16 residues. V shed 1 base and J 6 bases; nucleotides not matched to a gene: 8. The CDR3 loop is CASSPLGGSRAGELFF. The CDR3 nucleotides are TGTGCCAGCTCACCACTCGGCGGGAGTAGGGCCGGGGAGCTGTTTTTT.

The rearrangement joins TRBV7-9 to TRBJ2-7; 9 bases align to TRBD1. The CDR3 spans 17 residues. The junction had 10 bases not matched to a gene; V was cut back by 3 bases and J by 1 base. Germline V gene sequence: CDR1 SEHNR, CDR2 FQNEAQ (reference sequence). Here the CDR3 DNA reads TGTGCCAGCAGCTTCACCGGGACAGGGATAAGGTCCTACGAGCAGTACTTC. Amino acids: CASSFTGTGIRSYEQYF.

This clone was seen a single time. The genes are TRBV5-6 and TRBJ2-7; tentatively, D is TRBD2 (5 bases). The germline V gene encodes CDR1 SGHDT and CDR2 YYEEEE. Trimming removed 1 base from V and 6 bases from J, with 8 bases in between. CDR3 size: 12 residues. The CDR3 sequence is CASSLIGLEQYF. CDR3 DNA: TGTGCCAGCAGCTTGATAGGACTCGAGCAGTACTTC.